The 2 T cell receptor beta chains listed next were all sequenced from one sample in a study of T cells in Graves' hyperthyroidism and ophthalmopathy. The CDR3 regions of TCR beta were amplified from RNA transcripts. A set of HTBI primers served as the primers for a first-round RT-PCR of the TCR CDR3. TCRdb processed the multiplex PCR reads anew with MiXCR; each CDR3 protein has one entry. The sample lists fewer than 650,000 distinct CDR3 sequences; roughly 15% were seen once. Sequencing used blood. The receptors come from a woman in her thirties or forties with Graves' ophthalmopathy.

This clonotype was seen repeatedly, ten times or more. In nucleotides, the CDR3 is TGTGCCAGCAGTTTATCGGCGGGATACTACGAGCAGTACTTC. Encoded protein: CASSLSAGYYEQYF. The chain carries TRBV27 and TRBJ2-7; the D gene is possibly TRBD2 (6 bases). There are 14 residues in the CDR3. Germline CDR1 MNHEY, CDR2 SMNVEV (reference sequence). V lost 0 bases to trimming and J lost 3 bases, with 9 bases between them.

This clonotype has only a few counts. One end of the junction fails to match germline, which may point to a read error. This chain joins TRBV7-6 and TRBJ2-6; 7 bases fit TRBD1. This CDR3 has 17 amino acids. Germline values: CDR1 SGHVS, CDR2 FNYEAQ. CDR3 amino acids: CTSSSGTATSGANVLTF. The DNA of the CDR3 is TGTACCAGCAGTTCCGGGACAGCGACCTCTGGGGCCAACGTCCTGACTTTC.